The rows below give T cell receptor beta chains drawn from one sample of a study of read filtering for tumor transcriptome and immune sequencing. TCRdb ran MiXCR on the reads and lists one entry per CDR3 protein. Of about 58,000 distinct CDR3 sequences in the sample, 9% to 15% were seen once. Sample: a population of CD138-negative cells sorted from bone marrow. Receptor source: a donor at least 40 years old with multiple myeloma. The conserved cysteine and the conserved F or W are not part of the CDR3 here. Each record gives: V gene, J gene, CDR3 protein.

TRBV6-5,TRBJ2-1,ASSYPTGAVRHNEQL
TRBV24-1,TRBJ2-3,ATKQGATDTQY
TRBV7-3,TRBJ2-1,ASSAQGSGQGRVLWNEQF
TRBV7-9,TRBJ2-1,ASSSNPGRQGHNEQF
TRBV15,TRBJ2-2,ATSDMGGLINTGELF
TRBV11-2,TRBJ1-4,ASSARDRPATNEKLF
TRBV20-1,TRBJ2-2,SARDPSKQANTGELF
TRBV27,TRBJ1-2,ASSLLQGQDGYT
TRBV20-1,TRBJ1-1,SAQIVRGDEAF
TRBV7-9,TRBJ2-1,ASSLVVAYNEQF
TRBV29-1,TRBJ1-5,SARDSNQPQH
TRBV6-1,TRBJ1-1,ASNLPGTTEAF
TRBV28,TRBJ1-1,ASSSSGGSNTEAS
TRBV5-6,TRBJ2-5,ASLRYRMAVQETQY
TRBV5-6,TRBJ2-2,ASSNWGHITGELF
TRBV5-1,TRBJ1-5,ASSLLDSRNQHQH
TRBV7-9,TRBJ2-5,ASSSRTWGKETQY
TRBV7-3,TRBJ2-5,ASSFSGGALETQY
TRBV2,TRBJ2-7,ASSPLDGSYEQY
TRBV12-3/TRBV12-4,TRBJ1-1,ASSRGEGAEAF
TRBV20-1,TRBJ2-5,SAPPLERGPGVTQY
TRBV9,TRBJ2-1,ASSVDRGVYNEQF
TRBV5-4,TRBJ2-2,ASSYDREPLF
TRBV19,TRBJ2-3,ASSIRASGNTDTQY
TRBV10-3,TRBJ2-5,AISGRTQETQY
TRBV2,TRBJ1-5,ASRRRQASNQPQH
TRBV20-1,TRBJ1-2,SAREGPSADT
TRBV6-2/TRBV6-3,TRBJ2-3,ASTGGSTTDTQY
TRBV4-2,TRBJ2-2,ASSQMSRGSGELF
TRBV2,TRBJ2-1,ASSPGTGTNEQF
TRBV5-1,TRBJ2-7,ASSWGGQVSYEQY
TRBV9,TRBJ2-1,ASSVVLGNEQF
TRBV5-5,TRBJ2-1,ASSTRTGQVGNEQF
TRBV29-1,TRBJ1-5,SVPGQGNGPQH
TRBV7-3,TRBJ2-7,ASSWGPGHLSYEQY
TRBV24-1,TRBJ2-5,ATSDPRTGRETQY
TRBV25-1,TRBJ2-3,ASSQPGTDTQY
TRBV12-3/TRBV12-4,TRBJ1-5,ASRRTGGGNQPQH
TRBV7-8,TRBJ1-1,ASSLPRRLGTEAF
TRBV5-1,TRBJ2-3,ASSLAPSGETDTQY
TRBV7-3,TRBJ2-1,ASSPLGIAGGWNEQF
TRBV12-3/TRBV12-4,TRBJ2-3,ASRLAGTDTQY
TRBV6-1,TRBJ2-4,ASSEEISRADLAKNIQY
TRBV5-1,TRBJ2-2,ASSLAGELF
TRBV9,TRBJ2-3,ASSPRTDTDTQY
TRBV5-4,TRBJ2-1,ASSLKLALNEQF
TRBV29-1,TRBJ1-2,SVDFGRMNYGYT
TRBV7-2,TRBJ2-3,ASSLRRTDTQY
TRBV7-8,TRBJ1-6,ASSLTGGLNSPLH
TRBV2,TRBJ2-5,ASSEIGSQETQY
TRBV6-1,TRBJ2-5,ASRPTVQETQY
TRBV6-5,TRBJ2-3,ASSTDSRSTDTQY
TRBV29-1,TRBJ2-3,SVLRDVGTDTQY